Listed here is a single TCR beta chain. Its specificity is not known. This sample stems from a study of T cell repertoires in cytomegalovirus infection. Overall study findings and caveats: In two of eight donors, the top clonotype was HLA-C-restricted CMV-specific.

MiXCR, applied by TCRdb to the reads, yields one record per CDR3 protein. The data hold about a million distinct CDR3 sequences, with around 29% observed a single time. From germline, CDR1 is MDHEN and CDR2 SYDVKM. The CDR3 is 14 residues long. Trimming cost V 6 bases and J 4 bases; bases outside gene matches: 7. The input for sequencing was cultured CD8+ T cells from PBMCs, taken from culture after CMV antigen stimulation. This TCR came from a human donor in good health (CMV status not recorded). Some clones in this sample may be carry-over from other donors' samples. This chain links TRBV28 with TRBJ2-3, with 7 bases aligning to TRBD1. Written as DNA, the CDR3 is TGTGCCAGCAGCCTCGAGGGACAGTCAGATACGCAGTATTTT. This codes for CASSLEGQSDTQYF.